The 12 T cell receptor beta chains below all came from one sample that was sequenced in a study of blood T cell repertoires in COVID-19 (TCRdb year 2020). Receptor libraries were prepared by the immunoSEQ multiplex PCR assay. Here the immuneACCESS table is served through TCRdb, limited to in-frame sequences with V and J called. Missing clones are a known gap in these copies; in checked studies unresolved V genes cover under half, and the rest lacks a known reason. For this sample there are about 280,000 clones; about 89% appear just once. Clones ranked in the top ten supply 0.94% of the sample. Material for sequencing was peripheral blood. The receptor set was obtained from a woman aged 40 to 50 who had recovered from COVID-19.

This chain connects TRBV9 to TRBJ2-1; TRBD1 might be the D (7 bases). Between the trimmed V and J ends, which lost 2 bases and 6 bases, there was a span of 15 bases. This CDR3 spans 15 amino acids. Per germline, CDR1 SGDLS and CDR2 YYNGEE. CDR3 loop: CASSVGSQGGNEQFF. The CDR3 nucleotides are TGTGCCAGCAGCGTGGGGAGCCAGGGGGGCAATGAGCAGTTCTTC.

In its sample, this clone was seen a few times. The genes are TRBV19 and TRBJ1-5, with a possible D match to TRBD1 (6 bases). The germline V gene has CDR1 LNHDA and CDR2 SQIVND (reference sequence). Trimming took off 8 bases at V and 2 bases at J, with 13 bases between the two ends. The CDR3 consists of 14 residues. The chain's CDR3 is CASSQGWGNQPQHF. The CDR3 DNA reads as TGTGCCAGTTCTCAGGGGTGGGGCAATCAGCCCCAGCATTTT.

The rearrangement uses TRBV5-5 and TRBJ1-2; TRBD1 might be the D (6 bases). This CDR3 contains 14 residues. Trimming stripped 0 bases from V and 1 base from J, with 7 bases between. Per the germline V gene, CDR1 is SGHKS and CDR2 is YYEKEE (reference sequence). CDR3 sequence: CASSLGQDNYGYTF. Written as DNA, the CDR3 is TGTGCCAGCAGCTTGGGACAGGATAACTATGGCTACACCTTC.

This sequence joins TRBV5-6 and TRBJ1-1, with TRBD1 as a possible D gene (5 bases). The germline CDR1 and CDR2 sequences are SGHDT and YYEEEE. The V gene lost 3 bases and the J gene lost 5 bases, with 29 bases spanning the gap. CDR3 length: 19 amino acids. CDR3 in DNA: TGTGCCAGCAGCTCGGGCCAGCCCTCCGGGCCCAGGGTGGGGACTGAAGCTTTCTTT. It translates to CASSSGQPSGPRVGTEAFF.

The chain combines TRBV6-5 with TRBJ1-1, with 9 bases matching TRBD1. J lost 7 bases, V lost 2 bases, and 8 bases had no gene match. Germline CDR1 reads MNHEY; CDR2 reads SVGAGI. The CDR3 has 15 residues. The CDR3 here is CASSYVGQGALEAFF. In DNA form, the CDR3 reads TGTGCCAGCAGTTACGTGGGACAGGGCGCACTTGAAGCTTTCTTT.

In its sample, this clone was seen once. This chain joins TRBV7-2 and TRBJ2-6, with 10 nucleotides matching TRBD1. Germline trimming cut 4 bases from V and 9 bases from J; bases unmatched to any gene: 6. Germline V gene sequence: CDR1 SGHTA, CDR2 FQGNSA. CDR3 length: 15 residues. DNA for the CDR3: TGTGCCAGCAGCTCCGGGACAGGGGTCCTCAACGTCCTGACTTTC. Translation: CASSSGTGVLNVLTF.

CDR3 nucleotide sequence: TGTGCCAGCAGCTTAGGCAGTGTCGAAAAACTGTTTTTT. This sequence encodes CASSLGSVEKLFF. This chain uses TRBV11-3 with TRBJ1-4; no firm D call. The germline CDR1 and CDR2 sequences are SGHNT and YENEEA. Trimming stripped 1 base from V and 8 bases from J, with 8 bases between. This CDR3 has 13 residues.

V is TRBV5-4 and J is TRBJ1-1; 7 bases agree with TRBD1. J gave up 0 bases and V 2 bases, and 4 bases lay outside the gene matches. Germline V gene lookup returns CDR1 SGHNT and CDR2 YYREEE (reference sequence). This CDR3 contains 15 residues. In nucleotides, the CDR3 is TGTGCCAGCAGCTTACCAGGGACAGTGAACACTGAAGCTTTCTTT. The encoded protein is CASSLPGTVNTEAFF.

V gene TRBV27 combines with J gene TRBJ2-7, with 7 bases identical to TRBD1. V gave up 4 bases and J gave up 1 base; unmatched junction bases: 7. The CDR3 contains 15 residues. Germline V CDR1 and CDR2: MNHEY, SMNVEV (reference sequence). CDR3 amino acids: CASSYHGDSSYEQYF. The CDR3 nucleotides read TGTGCCAGCAGTTACCACGGGGACAGTTCCTACGAGCAGTACTTC.

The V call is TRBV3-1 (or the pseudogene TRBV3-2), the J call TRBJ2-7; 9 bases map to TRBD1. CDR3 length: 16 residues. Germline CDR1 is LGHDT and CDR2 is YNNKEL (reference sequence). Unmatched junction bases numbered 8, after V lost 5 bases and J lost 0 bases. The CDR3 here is CASSKTGGGGSYEQYF. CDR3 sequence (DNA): TGTGCCAGCAGCAAAACAGGGGGCGGAGGCTCCTACGAGCAGTACTTC.

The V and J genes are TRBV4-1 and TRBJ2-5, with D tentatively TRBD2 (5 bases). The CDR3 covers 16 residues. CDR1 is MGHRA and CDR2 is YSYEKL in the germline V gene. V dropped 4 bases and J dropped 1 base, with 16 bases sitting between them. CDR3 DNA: TGCGCCAGCAGCCGCGACACGACGAGGGTCCAAGAGACCCAGTACTTC. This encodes CASSRDTTRVQETQYF.

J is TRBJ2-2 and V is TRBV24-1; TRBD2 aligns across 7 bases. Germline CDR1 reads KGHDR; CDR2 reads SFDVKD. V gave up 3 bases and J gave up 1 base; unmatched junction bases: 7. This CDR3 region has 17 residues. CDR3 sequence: CATSDMTSGVNTGELFF. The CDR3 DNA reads TGTGCCACCAGTGATATGACCAGCGGGGTGAACACCGGGGAGCTGTTTTTT.